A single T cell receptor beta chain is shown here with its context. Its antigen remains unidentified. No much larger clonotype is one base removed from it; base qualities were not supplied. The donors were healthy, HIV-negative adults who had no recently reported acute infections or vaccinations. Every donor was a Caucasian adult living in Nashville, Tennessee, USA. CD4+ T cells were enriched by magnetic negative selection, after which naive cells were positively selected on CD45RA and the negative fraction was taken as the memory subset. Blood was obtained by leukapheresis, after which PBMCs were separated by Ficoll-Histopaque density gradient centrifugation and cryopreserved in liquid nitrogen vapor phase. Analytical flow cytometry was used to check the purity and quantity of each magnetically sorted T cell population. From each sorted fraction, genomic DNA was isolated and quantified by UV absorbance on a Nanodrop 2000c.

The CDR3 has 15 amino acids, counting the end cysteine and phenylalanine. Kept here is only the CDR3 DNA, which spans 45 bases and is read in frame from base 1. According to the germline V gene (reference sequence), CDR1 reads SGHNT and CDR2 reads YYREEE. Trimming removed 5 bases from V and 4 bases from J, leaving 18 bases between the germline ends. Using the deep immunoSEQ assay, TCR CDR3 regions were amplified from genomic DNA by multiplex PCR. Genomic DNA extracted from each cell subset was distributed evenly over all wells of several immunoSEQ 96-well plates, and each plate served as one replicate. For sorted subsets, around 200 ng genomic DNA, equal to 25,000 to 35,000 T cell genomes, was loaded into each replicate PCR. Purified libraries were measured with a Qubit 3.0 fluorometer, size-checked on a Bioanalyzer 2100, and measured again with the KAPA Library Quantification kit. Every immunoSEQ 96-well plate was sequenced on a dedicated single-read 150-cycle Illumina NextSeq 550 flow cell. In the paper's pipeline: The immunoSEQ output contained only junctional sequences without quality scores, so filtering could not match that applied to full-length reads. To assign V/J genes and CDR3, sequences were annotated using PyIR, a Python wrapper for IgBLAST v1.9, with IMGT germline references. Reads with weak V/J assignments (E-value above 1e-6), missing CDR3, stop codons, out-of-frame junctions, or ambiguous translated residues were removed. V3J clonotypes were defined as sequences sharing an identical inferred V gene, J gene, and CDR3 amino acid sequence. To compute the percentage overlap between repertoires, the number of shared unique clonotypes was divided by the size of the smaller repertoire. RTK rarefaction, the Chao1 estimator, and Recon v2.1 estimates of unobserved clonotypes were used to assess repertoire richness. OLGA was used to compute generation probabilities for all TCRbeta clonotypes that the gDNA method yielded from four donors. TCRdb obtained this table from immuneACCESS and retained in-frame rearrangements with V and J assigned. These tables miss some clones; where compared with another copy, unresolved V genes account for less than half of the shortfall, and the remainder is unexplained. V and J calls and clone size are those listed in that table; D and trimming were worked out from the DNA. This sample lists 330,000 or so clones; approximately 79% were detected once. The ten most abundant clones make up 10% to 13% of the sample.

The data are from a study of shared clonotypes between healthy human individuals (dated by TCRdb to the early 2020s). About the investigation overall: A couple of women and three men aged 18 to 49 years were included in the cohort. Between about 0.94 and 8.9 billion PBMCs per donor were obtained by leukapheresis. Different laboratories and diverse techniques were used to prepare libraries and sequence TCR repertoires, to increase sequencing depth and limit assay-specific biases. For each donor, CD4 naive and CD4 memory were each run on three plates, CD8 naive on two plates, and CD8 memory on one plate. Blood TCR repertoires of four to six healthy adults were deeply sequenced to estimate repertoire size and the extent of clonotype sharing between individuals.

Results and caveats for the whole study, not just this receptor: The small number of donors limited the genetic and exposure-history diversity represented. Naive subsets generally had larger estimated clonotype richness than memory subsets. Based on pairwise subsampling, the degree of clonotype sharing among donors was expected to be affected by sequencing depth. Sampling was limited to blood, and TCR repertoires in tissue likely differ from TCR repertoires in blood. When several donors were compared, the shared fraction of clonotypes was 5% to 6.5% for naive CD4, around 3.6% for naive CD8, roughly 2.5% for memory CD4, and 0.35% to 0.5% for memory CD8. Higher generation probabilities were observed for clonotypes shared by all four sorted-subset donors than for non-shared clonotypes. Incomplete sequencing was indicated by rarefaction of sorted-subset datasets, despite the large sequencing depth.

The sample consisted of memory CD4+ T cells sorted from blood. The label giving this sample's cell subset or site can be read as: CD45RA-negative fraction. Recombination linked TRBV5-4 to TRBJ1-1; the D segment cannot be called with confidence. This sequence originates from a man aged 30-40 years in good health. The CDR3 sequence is CASRNRAGRITEAFF. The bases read TGTGCCAGCAGGAACCGTGCGGGGAGGATCACTGAAGCTTTCTTT. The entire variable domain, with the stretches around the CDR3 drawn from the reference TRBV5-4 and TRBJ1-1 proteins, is ETGVTQSPTHLIKTRGQQVTLRCSSQSGHNTVSWYQQALGQGPQFIFQYYREEENGRGNFPPRFSGLQFPNYSSELNVNALELDDSALYLCASRNRAGRITEAFFGQGTRLTVV.